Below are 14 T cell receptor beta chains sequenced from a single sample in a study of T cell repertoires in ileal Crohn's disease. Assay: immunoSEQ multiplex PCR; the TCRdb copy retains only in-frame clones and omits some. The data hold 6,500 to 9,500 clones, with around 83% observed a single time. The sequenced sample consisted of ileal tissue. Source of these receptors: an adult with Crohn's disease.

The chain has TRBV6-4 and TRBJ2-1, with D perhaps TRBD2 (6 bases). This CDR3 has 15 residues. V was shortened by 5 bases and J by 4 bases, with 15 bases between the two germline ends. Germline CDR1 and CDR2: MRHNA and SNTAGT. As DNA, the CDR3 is TGTGCCAGCAGTCCGGACGGGGGAGGTTACAATGAGCAGTTCTTC. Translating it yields CASSPDGGGYNEQFF.

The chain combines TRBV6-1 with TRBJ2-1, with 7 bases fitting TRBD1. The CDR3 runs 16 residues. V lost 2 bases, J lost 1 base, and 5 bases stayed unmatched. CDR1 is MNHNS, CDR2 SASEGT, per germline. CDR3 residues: CASSEPGQLSYNEQFF. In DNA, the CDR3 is TGTGCCAGCAGTGAACCGGGACAGTTATCCTACAATGAGCAGTTCTTC.

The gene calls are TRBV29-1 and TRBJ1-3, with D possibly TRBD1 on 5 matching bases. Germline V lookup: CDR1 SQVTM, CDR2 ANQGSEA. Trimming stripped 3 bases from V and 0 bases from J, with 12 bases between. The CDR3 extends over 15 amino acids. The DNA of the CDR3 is TGCAGCGTTGAGCTTGGACACTTCTCTGGAAACACCATATATTTT. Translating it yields CSVELGHFSGNTIYF.

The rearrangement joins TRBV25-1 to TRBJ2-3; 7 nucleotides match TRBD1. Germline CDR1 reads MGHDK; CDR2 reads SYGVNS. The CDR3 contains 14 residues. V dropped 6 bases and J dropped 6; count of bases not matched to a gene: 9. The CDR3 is CASSEAGGSDTQYF. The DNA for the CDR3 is TGTGCCAGCAGCGAAGCAGGGGGTAGCGATACGCAGTATTTT. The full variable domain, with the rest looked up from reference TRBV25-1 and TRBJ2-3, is EADIYQTPRYLVIGTGKKITLECSQTMGHDKMYWYQQDPGMELHLIHYSYGVNSTEKGDLSSESTVSRIRTEHFPLTLESARPSHTSQYLCASSEAGGSDTQYFGPGTRLTVL.

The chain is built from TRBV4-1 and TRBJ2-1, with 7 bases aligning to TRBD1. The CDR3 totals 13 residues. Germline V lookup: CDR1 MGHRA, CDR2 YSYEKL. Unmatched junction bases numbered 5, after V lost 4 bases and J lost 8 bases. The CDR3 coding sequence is TGCGCCAGCAGCCTTCAACAGGGGTATGAGCAGTTCTTC. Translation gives CASSLQQGYEQFF.

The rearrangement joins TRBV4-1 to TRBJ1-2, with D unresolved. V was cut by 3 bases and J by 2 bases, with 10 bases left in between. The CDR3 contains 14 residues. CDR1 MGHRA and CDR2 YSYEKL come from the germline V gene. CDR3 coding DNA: TGCGCCAGCAGCCAGGTCGCAGGCAACTATGGCTACACCTTC. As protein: CASSQVAGNYGYTF.

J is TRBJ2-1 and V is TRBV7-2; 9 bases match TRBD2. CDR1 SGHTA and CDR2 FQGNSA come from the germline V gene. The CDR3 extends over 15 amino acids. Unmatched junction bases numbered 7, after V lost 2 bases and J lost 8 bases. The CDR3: CASSLRVSGSYEQFF. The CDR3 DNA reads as TGTGCCAGCAGCTTAAGAGTTAGCGGGAGCTATGAGCAGTTCTTC.

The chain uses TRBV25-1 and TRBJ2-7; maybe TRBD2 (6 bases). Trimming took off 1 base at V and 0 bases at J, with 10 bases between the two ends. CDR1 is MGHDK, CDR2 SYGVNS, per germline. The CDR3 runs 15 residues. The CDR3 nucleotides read TGTGCCAGCAGTGAATCTGGGAGGAGCTCCTACGAGCAGTACTTC. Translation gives CASSESGRSSYEQYF.

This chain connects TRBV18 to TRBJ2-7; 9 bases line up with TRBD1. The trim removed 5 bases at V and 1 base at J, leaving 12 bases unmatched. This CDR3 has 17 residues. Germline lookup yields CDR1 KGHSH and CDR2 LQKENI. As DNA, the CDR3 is TGTGCCAGCTCATCCTTACCGGGACAGGGAAAATCCTACGAGCAGTACTTC. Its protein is CASSSLPGQGKSYEQYF.

CDR3 sequence reads: CASSLEGTDNSPLHF. In DNA form, the CDR3 reads TGTGCCAGCAGCTTAGAGGGGACAGATAATTCACCCCTCCACTTT. J is TRBJ1-6 and V is TRBV11-3, with 7 bases aligning to TRBD1. Germline trimming cut 0 bases from V and 5 bases from J; bases unmatched to any gene: 1. Germline-derived CDR1 and CDR2 are SGHNT and YENEEA. This CDR3 is built from 15 residues.

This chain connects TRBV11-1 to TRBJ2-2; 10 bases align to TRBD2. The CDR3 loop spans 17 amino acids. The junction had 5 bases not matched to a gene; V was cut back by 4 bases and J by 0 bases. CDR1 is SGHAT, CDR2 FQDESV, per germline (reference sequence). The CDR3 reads CASSSRLAGTNTGELFF. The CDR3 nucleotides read TGTGCCAGCAGCTCTCGACTAGCGGGCACGAACACCGGGGAGCTGTTTTTT.

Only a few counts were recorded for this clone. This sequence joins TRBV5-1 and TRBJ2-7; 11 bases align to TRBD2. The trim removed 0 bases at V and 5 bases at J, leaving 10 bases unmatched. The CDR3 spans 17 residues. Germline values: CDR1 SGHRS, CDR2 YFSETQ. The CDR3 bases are TGCGCCAGCAGCTTGGTGGGGGGGACTAGCGGATACCACGAGCAGTACTTC. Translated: CASSLVGGTSGYHEQYF.

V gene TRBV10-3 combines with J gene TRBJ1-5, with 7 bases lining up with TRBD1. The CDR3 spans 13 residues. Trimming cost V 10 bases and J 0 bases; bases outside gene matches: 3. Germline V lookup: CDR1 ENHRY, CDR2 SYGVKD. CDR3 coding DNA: TGTGCCACCCGACAGGGTAGCAATCAGCCCCAGCATTTT. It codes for CATRQGSNQPQHF.

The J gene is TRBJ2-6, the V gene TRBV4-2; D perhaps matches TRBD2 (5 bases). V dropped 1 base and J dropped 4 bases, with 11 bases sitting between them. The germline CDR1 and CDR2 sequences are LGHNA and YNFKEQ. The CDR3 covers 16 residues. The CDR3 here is CASSQAEGRGANVLTF. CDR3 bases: TGTGCCAGCAGCCAAGCAGAGGGAAGAGGGGCCAACGTCCTGACTTTC.